These 8 T cell receptor beta chains were all obtained from the same sample, sequenced in a study of T cell responses to AZD1222 COVID-19 vaccine. Sequencing used immunoSEQ multiplex PCR; TCRdb keeps in-frame clones, though not all of them. The sample has roughly 150,000 clones; around 92% are singletons. The source material was peripheral blood, sampled on day 0 of AZD1222 vaccination. The receptor set was obtained from an adult in good health.

The genes are TRBV4-1 and TRBJ1-4, with TRBD1 identical over 7 bases. The CDR3 is 14 residues long. V lost 1 base, J lost 6 bases, and 2 bases stayed unmatched. Germline V gene sequence: CDR1 MGHRA, CDR2 YSYEKL. The CDR3 reads CASSQGQGDEKLFF. DNA for the CDR3: TGCGCCAGCAGCCAAGGGCAGGGGGATGAAAAACTGTTTTTT.

The V and J genes are TRBV7-9 and TRBJ1-1; D is unclear. CDR1 SEHNR and CDR2 FQNEAQ come from the germline V gene (reference sequence). Trimming took 5 bases from V and 1 from J, leaving 8 bases between them. The CDR3 spans 13 residues. The CDR3, as DNA: TGTGCCAGCAGCCCGGGATCGAACACTGAAGCTTTCTTT. Translating gives CASSPGSNTEAFF.

The chain links TRBV7-2 to TRBJ2-2; tentative D call: TRBD1 (5 bases). The CDR3 is 12 residues long. The germline V gene has CDR1 SGHTA and CDR2 FQGNSA. Trimming removed 5 bases at V and 9 bases at J, with 10 bases between. The CDR3 loop is CASSPGIRELFF. The CDR3 DNA reads as TGTGCCAGCAGCCCAGGGATCCGGGAGCTGTTTTTT.

CDR3 sequence: CASSQEWSRTGTYEQFF. The CDR3 DNA reads TGTGCCAGCAGCCAAGAATGGTCCCGGACAGGGACATATGAGCAGTTCTTC. V gene TRBV14 combines with J gene TRBJ2-1; 8 bases align to TRBD1. The CDR3 length is 17 residues. V lost 0 bases and J lost 8; bases outside the gene matches: 12. Germline CDR1 is SGHDN and CDR2 is FVKESK.

V gene TRBV11-2 combines with J gene TRBJ1-3; D not resolved. The CDR3 is 15 amino acids. V lost 5 bases to trimming and J lost 2 bases, with 13 bases between them. The V gene's germline CDR1 is SGHAT and CDR2 FQNNGV. The CDR3 DNA follows: TGTGCCAGCAGCGTCGCAGGCATACCTGGAAACACCATATATTTT. Its translation: CASSVAGIPGNTIYF.

This chain uses TRBV7-7 with TRBJ2-7; 9 nucleotides match TRBD1. Unmatched junction bases numbered 4, after V lost 3 bases and J lost 1 base. The CDR3 runs to 15 residues. The germline V gene encodes CDR1 SSHAT and CDR2 FNYEAQ (reference sequence). As DNA, the CDR3 is TGTGCCAGCAGCTTGGGGACAGGGCCTTCCTACGAGCAGTACTTC. Protein: CASSLGTGPSYEQYF.

The chain employs TRBV18 and TRBJ2-7; 10 bases are a match to TRBD2. The CDR3 has 15 residues. Germline assignment: CDR1 KGHSH and CDR2 LQKENI. Unmatched junction bases numbered 6, after V lost 2 bases and J lost 5 bases. CDR3 sequence (DNA): TGTGCCAGCTCACCAATAGCGCTAGCGGGAGACGAGCAGTACTTC. Amino acids: CASSPIALAGDEQYF.

The gene calls are TRBV2 and TRBJ1-1, with D uncertain. The CDR3 runs to 13 residues. Trimming removed 3 bases at V and 5 bases at J, with 10 bases between. The germline V gene has CDR1 SNHLY and CDR2 FYNNEI. The CDR3 region is CASSEQESTEAFF. CDR3 nucleotide sequence: TGTGCCAGCAGTGAGCAGGAAAGTACTGAAGCTTTCTTT.